The 8 T cell receptor beta chains below all came from one sample that was sequenced in a study of technical replicates of blood from several donors. Clones were sequenced by immunoSEQ multiplex PCR, and TCRdb holds only the in-frame ones, with some missing. The sample holds 70,000 to 85,000 clones, more than 90% seen once. The sequenced material came from T cells isolated from PBMCs. The receptors were sampled from a human donor in good health.

The J gene is TRBJ2-7, the V gene TRBV7-3, with 8 bases aligning to TRBD1. The CDR3 is made up of 13 amino acids. V was pared by 5 bases and J by 5 bases, with 5 bases of the junction left unmatched. The germline V gene has CDR1 SGHTA and CDR2 FQGTGA. The CDR3 bases are TGTGCCAGCAGCGAACAGGGGGGCGACGAGCAGTACTTC. This sequence encodes CASSEQGGDEQYF. Together with reference TRBV7-3 and TRBJ2-7, the CDR3 gives the full variable domain: GAGVSQTPSNKVTEKGKYVELRCDPISGHTALYWYRQSLGQGPEFLIYFQGTGAADDSGLPNDRFFAVRPEGSVSTLKIQRTERGDSAVYLCASSEQGGDEQYFGPGTRLTVT.

This chain links TRBV28 with TRBJ1-2, with a weak D call TRBD1 (5 bases). CDR1 and CDR2 from the germline V gene are MDHEN and SYDVKM. This CDR3 has 14 amino acids. Trimming cost V 2 bases and J 4 bases, with 11 bases left between them. The CDR3 loop is CASSLDSPTYGYTF. The CDR3 nucleotides read TGTGCCAGCAGTTTAGACAGCCCCACCTATGGCTACACCTTC.

In its sample, this clone was seen a few times. The chain is built from TRBV19 and TRBJ1-2; tentative D call: TRBD1 (6 bases). Germline V gene data show CDR1 as LNHDA and CDR2 as SQIVND (reference sequence). This CDR3 has 13 amino acids. Trimming removed 9 bases at V and 3 bases at J, with 14 bases between. The CDR3 here is CASTKQGDYGYTF. The CDR3 DNA sequence: TGTGCCAGCACTAAACAGGGAGACTATGGCTACACCTTC.

This chain connects TRBV27 to TRBJ2-1; perhaps TRBD2 as D (5 bases). Trimming cost V 7 bases and J 4 bases, with 17 bases left between them. CDR1 is MNHEY and CDR2 is SMNVEV in the germline V gene (reference sequence). CDR3 size: 15 residues. CDR3 sequence reads: CASTWRRLDYNEQFF. In DNA, the CDR3 is TGTGCCAGCACTTGGAGGAGGCTAGATTACAATGAGCAGTTCTTC.

The chain combines TRBV9 with TRBJ2-7; no clear D gene. Per germline, CDR1 SGDLS and CDR2 YYNGEE. CDR3 length: 11 amino acids. Between the trimmed V and J ends, which lost 0 bases and 6 bases, there was a span of 4 bases. The CDR3 DNA reads as TGTGCCAGCAGCGTAGACGGCGAGCAGTACTTC. Translated, it gives CASSVDGEQYF.

This clone was counted between two and nine times. The rearrangement links TRBV2 to TRBJ1-1; D remains unclear. This CDR3 has 12 amino acids. V was cut by 3 bases and J by 5 bases, with 7 bases left in between. CDR1 and CDR2 from the germline V gene are SNHLY and FYNNEI. CDR3 in amino acids: CASSDSVTEAFF. Written as DNA, the CDR3 is TGTGCCAGCAGTGATTCCGTAACTGAAGCTTTCTTT.

This chain links TRBV5-6 with TRBJ2-3; D unresolved. Germline V gene data show CDR1 as SGHDT and CDR2 as YYEEEE. The CDR3 is 15 amino acids. The V and J ends lost 2 bases and 2 bases respectively, with 12 bases between them. In DNA, the CDR3 is TGTGCCAGCAGCTTTACCGCGCGCCCCACAGATACGCAGTATTTT. The encoded protein is CASSFTARPTDTQYF. The full variable domain, its missing parts supplied by reference TRBV5-6 and TRBJ2-3, is DAGVTQSPTHLIKTRGQQVTLRCSPKSGHDTVSWYQQALGQGPQFIFQYYEEEERQRGNFPDRFSGHQFPNYSSELNVNALLLGDSALYLCASSFTARPTDTQYFGPGTRLTVL.

The chain employs TRBV5-1 and TRBJ2-1, with TRBD2 matching 8 bases. J gave up 6 bases and V 7 bases, and 3 bases lay outside the gene matches. The CDR3 length is 12 residues. Germline values: CDR1 SGHRS, CDR2 YFSETQ. CDR3 in DNA: TGCGCCAGCCGGGAGGGCTTCAATGAGCAGTTCTTC. As protein: CASREGFNEQFF.